This TCR beta chain was captured in a study of blood T cell repertoires in COVID-19. The wider study: Samples of COVID-19 (acute and convalescent) were obtained from the United States, Italy and Spain. PBMCs, B-cell-depleted T cells, or T cells were the source of the cDNA or gDNA that made up the material.

Germline V lookup: CDR1 SGHNT, CDR2 YYREEE (reference sequence). This CDR3 contains 16 residues. Germline trimming cut 2 bases from V and 4 bases from J; bases unmatched to any gene: 7. Under the authors' procedure: Estimation of nucleated cell counts was performed using reference gene primer amplification. TCRdb's table, derived via immunoSEQ multiplex PCR, lists solely in-frame clones and lacks some. V, J and clone size are taken as reported in that table, and D and trimming were inferred from the DNA itself. The table has 150,000 to 250,000 clones, about 95% seen once. V is TRBV5-4 and J is TRBJ2-5; TRBD2 matches at 11 bases. This clonotype originated in a man aged 30 to 45 with COVID-19, enrolled during active disease. Sequenced sample: peripheral blood. The CDR3: CASSFPTSGVGETQYF. In nucleotides, the CDR3 is TGTGCCAGCAGCTTCCCGACTAGCGGGGTAGGAGAGACCCAGTACTTC.